Below, 4 T cell receptor beta chains from the same sample are listed, as sequenced in a study of blood T cells in healthy people across ages. A J-beta primer mix and a sample-barcoded 5' primer were used in a second PCR of roughly 7 to 12 cycles. MiXCR, run by TCRdb on the 5' RACE reads, gives a single entry per CDR3 protein. This table has about 800,000 distinct CDR3 sequences, about three fifths appearing once. The sequencing input was blood. The receptors were gathered from a man younger than 40 in good health.

The V and J genes are TRBV3-1 and TRBJ1-1; no clear D gene. CDR3 length: 11 amino acids. With 1 base removed from V and 11 bases from J, the gap between germline ends came to 8 bases. Germline assignment: CDR1 LGHDT and CDR2 YNNKEL (reference sequence). CDR3 protein: CASSQGEAAFF. CDR3 DNA sequence: TGTGCCAGCAGCCAAGGGGAGGCGGCTTTCTTT.

V gene TRBV6-1 combines with J gene TRBJ2-1; 10 nucleotides agree with TRBD1. The J segment lost 6 bases and the V segment lost 8 bases, leaving 10 bases of the junction unmatched. Germline assignment: CDR1 MNHNS and CDR2 SASEGT. The CDR3 runs to 15 residues. CDR3: CASGRTGTGANEQFF. For the CDR3, the DNA is TGTGCCAGCGGGAGGACCGGGACAGGGGCCAATGAGCAGTTCTTC.

The chain links TRBV20-1 to TRBJ2-3; D is perhaps TRBD1 or TRBD2 (5 bases each). Per the germline V gene, CDR1 is DFQATT and CDR2 is SNEGSKA (reference sequence). The CDR3 is 13 amino acids. Between the trimmed V and J ends, which lost 8 bases and 1 base, there was a span of 13 bases. The chain's CDR3 is CSPKMGGTDTQYF. The CDR3 DNA follows: TGCAGTCCTAAAATGGGGGGCACAGATACGCAGTATTTT.

V usage is TRBV27 and J usage is TRBJ2-5, with D uncertain. The J call is doubtful: the DNA matches TRBJ2-7 better. CDR1 MNHEY and CDR2 SMNVEV come from the germline V gene (reference sequence). The CDR3 totals 13 residues. The CDR3 is CASSGPRPIEQYF. CDR3 in DNA: TGTGCCAGCAGTGGCCCCCGGCCGATCGAGCAGTACTTC.